This TCR beta chain was identified in a study of T cell repertoires in cytomegalovirus infection. Study results and limitations: The ex vivo response was dominated by HLA-C-restricted CMV-specific TCR beta clonotypes.

TCRdb independently ran MiXCR on the reads; one entry per CDR3 protein. Of more than 500,000 distinct CDR3 sequences in the sample, 15% to 20% were seen once. Remarks on this clonotype: The antigen is not known.

The CDR3 length is 15 residues. CDR1 and CDR2 (germline): DFQATT, SNEGSKA (reference sequence). With 1 base removed from V and 10 bases from J, the gap between germline ends came to 20 bases. The chain links TRBV20-1 to TRBJ2-1; D may correspond to TRBD1 or TRBD2 (5 bases each). The sequencing input was CD8+ T cells from PBMCs. The clonotype originates from a human donor in good health (CMV status not recorded). Some clones in this sample may be carry-over from other donors' samples. CDR3 region: CSARAPGPDPMEQFF. CDR3 DNA: TGCAGTGCTAGAGCCCCGGGACCCGACCCTATGGAGCAGTTCTTC.